This paragraph reports one T cell receptor beta chain. The CDR3 has 13 amino acids. V lost 6 bases and J lost 4; bases outside the gene matches: 3. Germline V gene data show CDR1 as MNHEY and CDR2 as SVGAGI. The sample belongs to a study of blood T cell repertoires in COVID-19. At the level of the study: Material from acute and convalescent COVID-19 was sourced from the United States, Italy and Spain. The analysed material was cDNA or gDNA that came from T cells, B-cell-depleted T cells, or PBMCs.

Authors' data handling: Estimates of nucleated cell counts were drawn from the amplification of reference gene primers. This table comes from immunoSEQ multiplex PCR, and its TCRdb copy is limited to in-frame clones, with some not included. The V and J calls and clone size are taken from that table; D and trimming were inferred from the DNA. This table has fewer than 100,000 clones, roughly 86% appearing once. The chain combines TRBV6-5 with TRBJ1-3, with 7 nucleotides matching TRBD1. Sequencing was carried out using peripheral blood. This receptor was obtained from a man in his fifties or sixties with acute or convalescent COVID-19. The CDR3 DNA follows: TGTGCCAGCAGCAGACAGGGAGGAAACACCATATATTTT. This translates into CASSRQGGNTIYF.